This T cell receptor (beta chain) was sequenced for a study of blood T cell repertoires in COVID-19. Study overall: The origin of the acute and convalescent COVID-19 samples was the United States, Italy and Spain. From T cells, B-cell-depleted T cells, or PBMCs came the material, which was cDNA or gDNA.

In the original processing: Reference gene primer amplification gave estimated nucleated cell counts. Assay used: immunoSEQ multiplex PCR; TCRdb lists only in-frame clones, some missing. That table supplies the V and J calls and clone size; D and trimming were determined from the DNA. The table has roughly 180,000 clones, about 76% seen once. CDR3 length: 16 residues. The germline V gene has CDR1 SGHTA and CDR2 FQGNSA. J was trimmed by 7 bases and V by 0 bases; bases with no gene match: 7. The chain has TRBV7-2 and TRBJ2-1, with 9 bases aligning to TRBD2. The material sequenced was peripheral blood. This clonotype was sampled from a woman aged 50 to 60 with active or convalescent COVID-19. The CDR3 nucleotides read TGTGCCAGCAGCTTAGCGGAAGGACTAGCGTCAAATGAGCAGTTCTTC. Translating gives CASSLAEGLASNEQFF.